Listed below are T cell receptor beta chains from one sample, sequenced in a study of cytomegalovirus exposure and HLA in healthy donors. The table came from immunoSEQ multiplex PCR; TCRdb's copy has only in-frame clones and leaves some out. The sample carries approximately 73,000 clones, roughly 80% recorded once. The specimen was PBMCs. The receptor set was obtained from a woman in her thirties or forties in good health and CMV-seropositive. CDR3s include the opening cysteine and the closing phenylalanine or tryptophan. Fields, in order: J gene, V gene, clone size, D gene, CDR3 length, CDR3 DNA, CDR3 protein. The D gene is left open where the match is weak. Expanded clones are given a class, and other clones once, few, many or no size at all.

j_call: TRBJ1-5
v_call: TRBV19
clone_size: NA
d_call: NA
cdr3_length: 16
cdr3_nt: TGTGCCAGTAGTATGAGGACAGTAAAAAGCAATCAGCCCCAGCATTTT
cdr3_aa: CASSMRTVKSNQPQHF

j_call: TRBJ1-4
v_call: TRBV4-1
clone_size: NA
d_call: NA
cdr3_length: 16
cdr3_nt: TGCGCCAGCAGCCAACCCAGAAAACGGGGTGGCGAAAAACTGTTTTTT
cdr3_aa: CASSQPRKRGGEKLFF

j_call: TRBJ2-1
v_call: TRBV6-5
clone_size: NA
d_call: TRBD2
cdr3_length: 15
cdr3_nt: TGTGCCAGCGCCCCGGCGGGAGGGCCGGGCAATGAGCAGTTCTTC
cdr3_aa: CASAPAGGPGNEQFF

j_call: TRBJ1-2
v_call: TRBV6-6
clone_size: NA
d_call: NA
cdr3_length: 16
cdr3_nt: TGTGCCAGCAGTTACTCGAACGGGTTAGATTTTCTGGGCTACACCTTC
cdr3_aa: CASSYSNGLDFLGYTF

j_call: TRBJ1-1
v_call: TRBV5-1
clone_size: NA
d_call: TRBD1
cdr3_length: 16
cdr3_nt: TGCGCCAGCAGCAGGGACAGGGGCCCTGGGAACACTGAAGCTTTCTTT
cdr3_aa: CASSRDRGPGNTEAFF

j_call: TRBJ2-2
v_call: TRBV30
clone_size: NA
d_call: NA
cdr3_length: 14
cdr3_nt: TGTGCCTGGAAGTGGGACTCCTACACCGGGGAGCTGTTTTTT
cdr3_aa: CAWKWDSYTGELFF

j_call: TRBJ1-5
v_call: TRBV5-1
clone_size: NA
d_call: TRBD1
cdr3_length: 15
cdr3_nt: TGCGCCAGCAGCTTGGAAACAGGGGGGAATCAGCCCCAGCATTTT
cdr3_aa: CASSLETGGNQPQHF

j_call: TRBJ2-6
v_call: TRBV5-1
clone_size: NA
d_call: NA
cdr3_length: 16
cdr3_nt: TGCGCCAGCAGCTTTGGGCAGCCCTCTGGGGCCAACGTCCTGACTTTC
cdr3_aa: CASSFGQPSGANVLTF

j_call: TRBJ2-7
v_call: TRBV5-6
clone_size: NA
d_call: NA
cdr3_length: 15
cdr3_nt: TGTGCCAGCAGCCCGGGACTCCTTAGCTCCTACGAGCAGTACTTC
cdr3_aa: CASSPGLLSSYEQYF

j_call: TRBJ1-1
v_call: TRBV19
clone_size: NA
d_call: NA
cdr3_length: 9
cdr3_nt: TGTGCCTCGGGCACTGAAGCTTTCTTT
cdr3_aa: CASGTEAFF

j_call: TRBJ2-7
v_call: TRBV2
clone_size: NA
d_call: TRBD1
cdr3_length: 17
cdr3_nt: TGTGCCAGCACTACGGGCTATCCTTTCCGGGACAGCTACGAGCAGTACTTC
cdr3_aa: CASTTGYPFRDSYEQYF

j_call: TRBJ2-3
v_call: TRBV5-6
clone_size: NA
d_call: TRBD2
cdr3_length: 19
cdr3_nt: TGTGCCAGCAGCTTGGTTGTGCTAGCGGGGGGGCGTGGCACAGATACGCAGTATTTT
cdr3_aa: CASSLVVLAGGRGTDTQYF

j_call: TRBJ2-3
v_call: TRBV5-4
clone_size: NA
d_call: TRBD2
cdr3_length: 16
cdr3_nt: TGTGTCAGCAGCTTGGAGGCTAGCGGGAGAGCAGATACGCAGTATTTT
cdr3_aa: CVSSLEASGRADTQYF

j_call: TRBJ1-2
v_call: TRBV6-5
clone_size: once
d_call: TRBD1
cdr3_length: 15
cdr3_nt: TGTGCCAGCAGTTACTCGAACAGGGGGGCGGGTGGCTACACCTTC
cdr3_aa: CASSYSNRGAGGYTF

j_call: TRBJ2-3
v_call: TRBV7-8
clone_size: NA
d_call: TRBD2
cdr3_length: 17
cdr3_nt: TGTGCCAGCAGCTCCAAGGGACTAGCGGGAGCAGTAGATACGCAGTATTTT
cdr3_aa: CASSSKGLAGAVDTQYF

j_call: TRBJ1-2
v_call: TRBV5-1
clone_size: NA
d_call: NA
cdr3_length: 15
cdr3_nt: TGCGCCAGCAGCTTGTCCGGGAAGGGTAACTATGGCTACACCTTC
cdr3_aa: CASSLSGKGNYGYTF

j_call: TRBJ2-7
v_call: TRBV6-1
clone_size: NA
d_call: TRBD1
cdr3_length: 13
cdr3_nt: TGTGCCAGCACCAGGACAGGGGGCGGAGGACAGTACTTC
cdr3_aa: CASTRTGGGGQYF

j_call: TRBJ2-7
v_call: TRBV19
clone_size: NA
d_call: TRBD1
cdr3_length: 13
cdr3_nt: TGTGCCACCGGAAGGGGGCCCTACGAGCAGCAGTACTTC
cdr3_aa: CATGRGPYEQQYF

j_call: TRBJ1-2
v_call: TRBV28
clone_size: NA
d_call: TRBD1
cdr3_length: 14
cdr3_nt: TGTGCCAGCAGTCTGGGACAGGGAAACTATGGCTACACCTTC
cdr3_aa: CASSLGQGNYGYTF

j_call: TRBJ1-3
v_call: TRBV9
clone_size: few
d_call: NA
cdr3_length: 14
cdr3_nt: TGTGCCAGCAGCGTAGGGGGGGGCGAAAACACCATATATTTT
cdr3_aa: CASSVGGGENTIYF